The 28 T cell receptor beta chains in this list originate from one sample, sequenced in a study of T cells in localized non-small cell lung cancer. TCRdb keeps only in-frame clones here, not all; method: immunoSEQ multiplex PCR. The data hold fewer than 40,000 clones, with approximately 80% observed a single time. The sequencing used peripheral blood, collected before any cancer treatment. These receptors were obtained from an older male donor with stage II squamous cell lung carcinoma.

This chain joins TRBV7-9 and TRBJ1-2; tentatively, D is TRBD1 (6 bases). Germline V gives CDR1 SEHNR, CDR2 FQNEAQ (reference sequence). The CDR3 runs 12 residues. The V gene lost 3 bases and the J gene lost 8 bases, with 10 bases spanning the gap. In nucleotides, the CDR3 is TGTGCCAGCAGCTTCTACAGGGACGGCTACACCTTC. It specifies CASSFYRDGYTF.

CDR3 region: CATSIGWTGYTF. CDR3 sequence (DNA): TGTGCCACCAGCATCGGCTGGACAGGCTACACCTTC. The chain recombines TRBV15 with TRBJ1-2; possible D gene TRBD1, 5 bases. The V gene lost 4 bases and the J gene lost 8 bases, with 11 bases spanning the gap. This CDR3 region has 12 residues. CDR1 is LNHNV, CDR2 YYDKDF, per germline (reference sequence). Drawing the rest from reference TRBV15 and TRBJ1-2, the complete variable domain is DAMVIQNPRYQVTQFGKPVTLSCSQTLNHNVMYWYQQKSSQAPKLLFHYYDKDFNNEADTPDNFQSRRPNTSFCFLDIRSPGLGDTAMYLCATSIGWTGYTFGSGTRLTVV.

A single count supports this clone. The chain uses TRBV18 and TRBJ1-2; D gene uncertain. Germline CDR1 and CDR2: KGHSH and LQKENI. The CDR3 runs 13 residues. Trimming removed 3 bases from V and 5 bases from J, with 10 bases in between. CDR3 region: CASSPSDDYGYTF. The CDR3, as DNA: TGTGCCAGCTCACCTTCTGACGATTATGGCTACACCTTC.

The chain employs TRBV2 and TRBJ2-7, with 12 bases aligning to TRBD1. V lost 8 bases and J lost 6; bases outside the gene matches: 5. Germline values: CDR1 SNHLY, CDR2 FYNNEI. This CDR3 has 13 amino acids. The CDR3: CASGTGGRVEQYF. The CDR3 coding sequence is TGTGCCAGCGGGACAGGGGGCCGGGTCGAGCAGTACTTC.

V gene TRBV5-2 combines with J gene TRBJ2-7; the table's D call, TRBD1, has no DNA check behind it. TRBV5-2 is described as a pseudogene. The CDR3 covers 15 residues. The CDR3 coding sequence is TGTGCCAGCAGCACCCGCGGCCAGGGGGCCTACGAGCAGTACTTC. Its protein is CASSTRGQGAYEQYF.

The chain carries TRBV7-2 and TRBJ2-7; unclear D gene. Trimming took off 2 bases at V and 6 bases at J, with 14 bases between the two ends. The germline V gene has CDR1 SGHTA and CDR2 FQGNSA. This CDR3 contains 14 residues. The CDR3 DNA reads TGTGCCAGCAGCTTAAACGGGCGGAATTTCGAGCAGTACTTC. Protein: CASSLNGRNFEQYF. The full variable domain, rest sourced from reference TRBV7-2 and TRBJ2-7, is GAGVSQSPSNKVTEKGKDVELRCDPISGHTALYWYRQSLGQGLEFLIYFQGNSAPDKSGLPSDRFSAERTGGSVSTLTIQRTQQEDSAVYLCASSLNGRNFEQYFGPGTRLTVT.

This chain uses TRBV30 with TRBJ1-4; D might be TRBD1 (5 bases). Germline CDR1 reads GTSNPN; CDR2 reads SVGIG (reference sequence). V was cut by 1 base and J by 4 bases, with 10 bases left in between. CDR3 length equals 14 residues. As DNA, the CDR3 is TGTGCCTGGAGTGGGGGACTCTATAATGAAAAACTGTTTTTT. Its protein is CAWSGGLYNEKLFF.

The rearrangement links TRBV5-6 to TRBJ2-7, with a possible D match to TRBD1 (6 bases). CDR3 length: 14 amino acids. Germline V gene data show CDR1 as SGHDT and CDR2 as YYEEEE. Trimming removed 0 bases from V and 2 bases from J, with 9 bases in between. The CDR3 region has the DNA TGTGCCAGCAGCTTGGCGTGGGGGCCCTACGAGCAGTACTTC. Translating it yields CASSLAWGPYEQYF.

This chain joins TRBV4-2 and TRBJ1-5; D gene uncertain. The germline V gene encodes CDR1 LGHNA and CDR2 YNFKEQ. CDR3 length: 15 residues. V was pared by 2 bases and J by 0 bases, with 8 bases between. The CDR3 is CASSQSGDSNQPQHF. The CDR3 DNA is TGTGCCAGCAGCCAATCTGGTGATAGCAATCAGCCCCAGCATTTT.

The rearrangement links TRBV7-2 to TRBJ2-3; 8 bases map to TRBD2. Germline-derived CDR1 and CDR2 are SGHTA and FQGNSA. Unmatched junction bases numbered 11, after V lost 3 bases and J lost 0 bases. CDR3 length equals 18 residues. The CDR3 region is CASSFPLGGGPSTDTQYF. Written as DNA, the CDR3 is TGTGCCAGCAGCTTCCCACTTGGCGGGGGGCCGAGCACAGATACGCAGTATTTT.

This clone was seen just once. V gene TRBV11-3 combines with J gene TRBJ2-1, with TRBD2 matching 9 bases. Trimming at V came to 4 bases and at J to 8 bases, leaving 9 bases not matched to a gene. There are 15 residues in the CDR3. Germline values: CDR1 SGHNT, CDR2 YENEEA. The CDR3 region is CASSSGGGLADEQFF. CDR3 sequence (DNA): TGTGCCAGCAGCTCCGGCGGGGGACTAGCCGATGAGCAGTTCTTC.

V gene TRBV19 combines with J gene TRBJ1-2; D is undetermined. The CDR3 covers 13 residues. V was clipped by 1 base and J by 4 bases, with 7 bases between them. CDR1 and CDR2 from the germline V gene are LNHDA and SQIVND (reference sequence). Here the CDR3 reads CASSIAQSYGYTF. The CDR3 DNA reads as TGTGCCAGTAGTATAGCACAGTCCTATGGCTACACCTTC.

V is TRBV4-2 and J is TRBJ2-1, with 10 bases aligning to TRBD2. CDR3 length: 17 residues. Trimming took 3 bases from V and 0 from J; bases not matched to a gene: 5. Germline CDR1 is LGHNA and CDR2 is YNFKEQ. CDR3 DNA sequence: TGTGCCAGCAGCCAGGGGACTAGCGCCAGCTCCTACAATGAGCAGTTCTTC. Amino acids: CASSQGTSASSYNEQFF.

The chain recombines TRBV28 with TRBJ2-5, with 14 bases that match TRBD2. The V gene's germline CDR1 is MDHEN and CDR2 SYDVKM. Unmatched junction bases numbered 6, after V lost 6 bases and J lost 3 bases. The CDR3 has 16 amino acids. CDR3 nucleotide sequence: TGTGCCAGCAGCCCGACTAGCGGGGGGGTAAAAGAGACCCAGTACTTC. Translation: CASSPTSGGVKETQYF.

The chain recombines TRBV21-1 with TRBJ1-5. TRBV21-1 is classified as a pseudogene. There are 15 residues in the CDR3. The CDR3 nucleotides are TGTGCCAGCAGCCTAGACTCCTATAGCAATCAGCCCCAGCATTTT. Its protein is CASSLDSYSNQPQHF.

The chain carries TRBV19 and TRBJ2-3; D is uncertain. The germline V gene has CDR1 LNHDA and CDR2 SQIVND (reference sequence). This CDR3 is 8 amino acids long. Deletions cut 4 bases from V and 13 bases from J, with 3 bases between. The CDR3 protein is CASSKEYF. CDR3 sequence (DNA): TGTGCCAGTAGTAAGGAGTATTTT.

This chain joins TRBV12-5 and TRBJ2-3, with 8 bases identical to TRBD1. CDR1 and CDR2 from the germline V gene are LGHNT and FRNRAP. Trimming took 6 bases from V and 2 from J; bases not matched to a gene: 10. The CDR3 is 16 residues long. This CDR3 is CASGPSGTGLTDTQYF. In nucleotides, the CDR3 is TGTGCTAGTGGGCCATCCGGGACAGGCCTCACAGATACGCAGTATTTT.

On this clone itself: At one end, the junction sequence differs from germline, possibly due to a read error. The chain carries TRBV9 and TRBJ2-7, with TRBD2 as a possible D gene (6 bases). This CDR3 contains 12 residues. Germline lookup yields CDR1 SGDLS and CDR2 YYNGEE. This chain's CDR3 is CASSPSVGGLIF. CDR3 nucleotide sequence: TGTGCCAGCAGCCCCTCGGTGGGGGGACTCATCTTC.

The chain is built from TRBV11-2 and TRBJ2-7, with D unresolved. The germline V and J ends were trimmed by 7 bases and 3 bases, with 10 bases remaining between them. Germline assignment: CDR1 SGHAT and CDR2 FQNNGV. The CDR3 has 12 amino acids. In DNA, the CDR3 is TGTGCCAGCACCGCTCTTGGCTACGAGCAGTACTTC. It is translated as CASTALGYEQYF.

The J gene is TRBJ1-1, the V gene TRBV12-5; D is unclear. The V end lost 4 bases, the J end lost 5 bases, and 8 bases lay between the germline ends. The CDR3 has 12 residues. Germline V gene sequence: CDR1 LGHNT, CDR2 FRNRAP. This CDR3 reads CASGYGGTEAFF. In DNA form, the CDR3 reads TGTGCTAGTGGTTATGGTGGAACTGAAGCTTTCTTT.

The chain couples TRBV29-1 to TRBJ1-2; D is possibly TRBD1 (5 bases). Germline CDR1 reads SQVTM; CDR2 reads ANQGSEA. The CDR3 consists of 14 residues. The germline V and J ends were trimmed by 4 bases and 4 bases, with 16 bases remaining between them. The CDR3 DNA follows: TGCAGCGTTGGTTCAAGGGGAAGAGGCTATGGCTACACCTTC. It is translated as CSVGSRGRGYGYTF.

This chain uses TRBV29-1 with TRBJ2-3; 12 positions agree with TRBD2. After removal of 6 bases from V and 4 bases from J, the junction contained 8 bases not matched to a gene. Germline V gene lookup returns CDR1 SQVTM and CDR2 ANQGSEA. This CDR3 has 15 amino acids. As DNA, the CDR3 is TGCAGCGTCCTGGGGCTAGCGGGGGGGCCAGATACGCAGTATTTT. Residues: CSVLGLAGGPDTQYF.

The chain uses TRBV30 and TRBJ1-3; 8 bases agree with TRBD1. The CDR3 spans 14 residues. The V gene end was trimmed by 7 bases and the J gene end by 0 bases; junction bases not matched to a gene: 5. Germline V CDR1 and CDR2: GTSNPN, SVGIG (reference sequence). The CDR3 bases are TGTGCCTCTCACGGGACAGGCTCTGGAAACACCATATATTTT. Its translation: CASHGTGSGNTIYF.

This clone was counted a few times. This chain connects TRBV5-1 to TRBJ2-5; TRBD1 matches 9 bases. The V segment lost 4 bases and the J segment 4 bases; nucleotides outside the gene matches: 5. CDR1 SGHRS and CDR2 YFSETQ come from the germline V gene. This CDR3 has 14 amino acids. CDR3 bases: TGCGCCAGCAGCAGGACAGGGGTGCGAGAGACCCAGTACTTC. Its translation: CASSRTGVRETQYF.

The V call is TRBV27, the J call TRBJ2-1; TRBD2 matches at 7 bases. Germline CDR1 is MNHEY and CDR2 is SMNVEV (reference sequence). This CDR3 has 19 amino acids. V lost 7 bases, J lost 1 base, and 19 bases stayed unmatched. The CDR3 is CASTYLEPSGLGSYNEQFF. In DNA, the CDR3 is TGTGCCAGCACCTACCTTGAACCTTCCGGACTAGGTTCCTACAATGAGCAGTTCTTC.

J is TRBJ2-1 and V is TRBV6-6; unclear D gene. This CDR3 comprises 11 residues. Trimming stripped 6 bases from V and 4 bases from J, with 4 bases between. The V gene's germline CDR1 is MNHNY and CDR2 SVGAGI (reference sequence). CDR3 DNA: TGTGCCAGCAGCCCTTACAATGAGCAGTTCTTC. Protein: CASSPYNEQFF.

The chain carries TRBV7-3 and TRBJ2-5, with 8 bases identical to TRBD2. V was clipped by 5 bases and J by 5 bases; unmatched bases: 10. Germline CDR1 reads SGHTA; CDR2 reads FQGTGA. The CDR3 runs 15 residues. The CDR3 DNA sequence: TGTGCCAGCAGCCGTGGCGGGGGGTCGATGGAGACCCAGTACTTC. Encoded protein: CASSRGGGSMETQYF.

By share, this clone ranks as medium-sized. The chain employs TRBV6-5 and TRBJ2-3; D gene unclear. The CDR3 is 15 residues long. Trimming cost V 7 bases and J 2 bases, with 16 bases left between them. Germline V CDR1 and CDR2: MNHEY, SVGAGI. CDR3 nucleotide sequence: TGTGCCAGCACCACGAACTGGCGGTACACAGATACGCAGTATTTT. It specifies CASTTNWRYTDTQYF.